This T cell receptor beta chain was identified in a study of blood T cell repertoires in COVID-19 (dated by TCRdb to between 2020 and 2021). With respect to the entire study: Samples from collaborators originated in the United States, Italy and Spain and spanned both the acute and convalescent phases of COVID-19. The material from the prospective study consisted of cDNA or gDNA derived from T cells, B-cell-depleted T cells, or PBMCs. Deeply sampled blood TCRbeta repertoires from subjects exposed to, actively infected with, or recovered from COVID-19 were included in the dataset. A freely available public database, intended as a resource for researchers studying the immune response to SARS-CoV-2, is where the repertoires were released. The samples were drawn from two sources: the first 160 participants of the ongoing ImmuneRACE study, and over 1,000 subjects contributed by 6 global collaborators. Sample metadata almost always included a de-identified subject ID, COVID-19 status, age in years and sex. HLA class I and class II types, where available, came from metadata supplied by the sample provider rather than from assay-based typing. The study at large found these results: How much clinical and demographic metadata was included differed by source and by participant, and the metadata was provided uncurated.

Each collaborating institution followed its own protocols to collect whole blood in K2EDTA tubes. For TCRbeta analysis, collaborator samples were shipped as frozen whole blood, as isolated PBMCs, or as DNA extracted from either sample type. The immunoSEQ Assay, a bias-controlled multiplex PCR, was used to amplify TCRbeta CDR3 regions from genomic DNA. From the authors' description of their analysis: The number of nucleated cells in each sample was estimated from the amplification of reference gene primers within the assay. To quantify the absolute abundance of each unique TCRbeta CDR3 rearrangement, sequence reads were collapsed and filtered. For each sample, productive Simpson clonality was calculated as the square root of Simpson's diversity index across productive rearrangements. The immuneACCESS repertoire file appears here via TCRdb, limited to in-frame rearrangements. These files lack a portion of the clones; in checked studies, under half of the deficit traces to unresolved V genes, and the cause of the others is not known. V and J calls and clone size are copied from that table; D and trimming were computed from the DNA. In this sample the table shows about 260,000 clones, about 88% of which occur a single time. The ten largest make up about 3.6% of the sample.

Concerning this clone: This receptor's antigen is unknown. Base quality data are lacking; no much larger clone is found one base away.

V is reduced by 11 bases and J by 11 bases, leaving a spacing of 22 bases between them. The germline V gene (reference sequence) provides CDR1 MNHNY and CDR2 SVGAGI. From the cysteine up to the phenylalanine, the CDR3 has a length of 13 residues. Left in the record is the CDR3 DNA by itself, 39 bases read in frame from the first base. The sequenced sample was peripheral blood. The sequence links TRBV6-6 to TRBJ1-5; TRBD1 might be the D gene, on 6 matching bases. This TCR was recovered from a young man with active or convalescent COVID-19. For the CDR3, the sequence is CAAEGVGSGAQHF. At the DNA level, the sequence is TGTGCCGCCGAGGGGGTTGGGAGCGGGGCCCAGCATTTT.